The sequence of this TCR beta chain was determined in a study of blood T cell repertoires in COVID-19. Some clones are missing from TCRdb's copy, which holds only in-frame ones; the method was immunoSEQ multiplex PCR. The table has 350,000 to 400,000 clones, 65% to 90% seen once; the top ten hold just over 7%. One Seattle source followed patients from active infection through their disease course. The length of the CDR3 is 15 residues. CDR1 and CDR2 (germline): SQVTM, ANQGSEA. V dropped 5 bases and J dropped 3 bases, with 20 bases sitting between them. The clonotype originates from a woman aged 60-75 years with COVID-19, enrolled during active disease. The chain links TRBV29-1 to TRBJ2-7, with D possibly TRBD1 on 6 matching bases. Source material: peripheral blood. The DNA of the CDR3 is TGCAGCGTTATCCCAGGGGCTAATATAGACTACGAGCAGTACTTC. This translates into CSVIPGANIDYEQYF.